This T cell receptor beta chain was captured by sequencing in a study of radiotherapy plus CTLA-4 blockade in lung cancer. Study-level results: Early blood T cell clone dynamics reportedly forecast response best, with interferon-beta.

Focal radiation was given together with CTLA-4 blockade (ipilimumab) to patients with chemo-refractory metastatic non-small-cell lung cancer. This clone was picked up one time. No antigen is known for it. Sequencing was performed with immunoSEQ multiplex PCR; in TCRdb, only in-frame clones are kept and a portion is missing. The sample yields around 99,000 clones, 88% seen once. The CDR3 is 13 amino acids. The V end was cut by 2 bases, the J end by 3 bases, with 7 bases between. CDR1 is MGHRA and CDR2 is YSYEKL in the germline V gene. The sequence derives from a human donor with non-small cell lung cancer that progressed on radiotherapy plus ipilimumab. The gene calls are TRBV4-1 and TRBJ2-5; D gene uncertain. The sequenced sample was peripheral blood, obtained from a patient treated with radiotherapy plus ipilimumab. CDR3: CASSQFREETQYF. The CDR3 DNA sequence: TGCGCCAGCAGCCAATTCCGAGAAGAGACCCAGTACTTC.